This T cell receptor beta chain stems from a study of blood T cell repertoires in COVID-19. In the study overall: The United States, Italy and Spain were the sources of the acute and convalescent COVID-19 samples. The analysed material was cDNA or gDNA that came from T cells, B-cell-depleted T cells, or PBMCs.

This CDR3 region has 17 residues. V dropped 3 bases and J dropped 8; count of bases not matched to a gene: 13. In germline, CDR1 is DFQATT, CDR2 SNEGSKA (reference sequence). In the authors' workflow: By means of reference gene primer amplification, nucleated cell counts were estimated. The method was immunoSEQ multiplex PCR; TCRdb's version includes in-frame clones alone and lacks a portion of them. Clonal size and the V and J genes are those of that table, whereas D and trimming came from the DNA. Of roughly 200,000 clones in the sample, 85% to 90% were seen once. The rearrangement links TRBV20-1 to TRBJ2-1; TRBD2 matches at 13 bases. The receptor's source is a man aged 55 to 69 with acute or convalescent COVID-19. Material: peripheral blood. The CDR3 DNA is TGCAGTGCTAGTGTGGGACTAGCGGGGCCCCGGTTCGATGAGCAGTTCTTC. The encoded protein is CSASVGLAGPRFDEQFF.